The T cell receptor beta chain described here comes from a study of shared clonotypes between healthy human individuals. Sequencing used immunoSEQ multiplex PCR; TCRdb keeps in-frame clones, though not all of them. The sample yields a few million clones, just over 90% seen once. This CDR3 region has 13 residues. Trimming took 1 base from V and 6 from J, leaving 9 bases between them. Germline V CDR1 and CDR2: SGHNT, YENEEA. This receptor was identified in a man aged 18 to 30 in good health. Sequencing was done on a sample of naive CD4+ T cells sorted from blood. Described subset: CD45RA+ positively selected. J is TRBJ1-2 and V is TRBV11-3; D is possibly TRBD1 (5 bases). CDR3 DNA: TGTGCCAGCAGCTTAGGGTTGGGGGATGGCTACACCTTC. This encodes CASSLGLGDGYTF.